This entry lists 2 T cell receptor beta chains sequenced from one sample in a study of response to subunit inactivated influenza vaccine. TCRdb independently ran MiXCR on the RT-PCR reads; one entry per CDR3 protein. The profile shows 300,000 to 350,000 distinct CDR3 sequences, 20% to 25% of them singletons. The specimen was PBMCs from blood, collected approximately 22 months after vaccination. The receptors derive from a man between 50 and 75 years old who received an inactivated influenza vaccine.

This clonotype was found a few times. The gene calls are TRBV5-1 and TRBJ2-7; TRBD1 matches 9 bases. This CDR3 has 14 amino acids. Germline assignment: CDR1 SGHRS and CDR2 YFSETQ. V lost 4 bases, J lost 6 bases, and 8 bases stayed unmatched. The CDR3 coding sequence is TGCGCCAGCAGCCCGGGGGACAGGGTTGGCGAGCAGTACTTC. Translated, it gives CASSPGDRVGEQYF.

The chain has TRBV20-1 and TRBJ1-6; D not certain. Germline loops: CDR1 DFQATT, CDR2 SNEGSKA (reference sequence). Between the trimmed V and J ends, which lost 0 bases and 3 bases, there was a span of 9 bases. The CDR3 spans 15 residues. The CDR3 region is CSARDLQLYNSPLHF. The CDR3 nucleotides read TGCAGTGCTAGAGATTTACAGCTCTATAATTCACCCCTCCACTTT.